The 28 T cell receptor beta chains below come from one sample, sequenced in a study of cytomegalovirus exposure and HLA in healthy donors. This PCR relied on a set of 60 Vbeta primers and 13 Jbeta primers. Some clones are missing from TCRdb's copy, which holds only in-frame ones; the method was immunoSEQ multiplex PCR. The sample has tens of thousands of clones. The sequenced sample was PBMCs. The receptors come from a woman aged 45-65 years in good health and CMV-seropositive.

V is TRBV6-5 and J is TRBJ1-4; maybe TRBD1 (6 bases). CDR3 length equals 14 residues. V shed 6 bases and J shed 8 bases, with 16 bases lying between them. CDR1 and CDR2 from the germline V gene are MNHEY and SVGAGI. In nucleotides, the CDR3 is TGTGCCAGCAGCCCCGCGGGGGCAGGAGAAAAACTGTTTTTT. It codes for CASSPAGAGEKLFF.

The chain joins TRBV5-1 to TRBJ1-1; D unclear. The CDR3 runs 13 residues. V shed 3 bases and J shed 1 base, with 7 bases lying between them. The V gene's germline CDR1 is SGHRS and CDR2 YFSETQ. The CDR3, as DNA: TGCGCCAGCAGCTACTCCCAGAACACTGAAGCTTTCTTT. This gives the protein CASSYSQNTEAFF.

The CDR3 DNA follows: TGCGCCAGCAGCAATAGCGGGGGGGCCGAGAATGAGCAGTTCTTC. Translated: CASSNSGGAENEQFF. The rearrangement links TRBV5-1 to TRBJ2-1, with 11 nucleotides matching TRBD2. There are 15 residues in the CDR3. Germline-derived CDR1 and CDR2 are SGHRS and YFSETQ. V lost 4 bases to trimming and J lost 7 bases; unmatched junction nucleotides: 7.

The gene calls are TRBV18 and TRBJ1-2, with a weak D call TRBD1 (5 bases). The V gene's germline CDR1 is KGHSH and CDR2 LQKENI. Trimming cost V 3 bases and J 2 bases, with 7 bases left between them. This CDR3 is 13 amino acids long. The CDR3 nucleotides read TGTGCCAGCTCACCGGACACCAACTATGGCTACACCTTC. Protein sequence: CASSPDTNYGYTF.

The chain carries TRBV28 and TRBJ1-2, with D unclear. The V gene lost 6 bases and the J gene lost 7 bases, with 12 bases spanning the gap. CDR3 length equals 12 residues. Germline assignment: CDR1 MDHEN and CDR2 SYDVKM. CDR3 DNA: TGTGCCAGCAGCGACGGGAAGCGTGGCTACACCTTC. It codes for CASSDGKRGYTF.

The chain joins TRBV30 to TRBJ2-5; D might be TRBD2 (6 bases). The CDR3 totals 12 residues. CDR1 is GTSNPN, CDR2 SVGIG, per germline (reference sequence). Deletions cut 2 bases from V and 5 bases from J, with 9 bases between. CDR3: CAWSWGGETQYF. As DNA, the CDR3 is TGTGCCTGGAGTTGGGGAGGCGAGACCCAGTACTTC.

CDR3 bases: TGTGCCAGTAGTATTTCGGGAGACACAGATACGCAGTATTTT. It encodes CASSISGDTDTQYF. The gene calls are TRBV19 and TRBJ2-3; weak D call: TRBD2 (6 bases). This CDR3 has 14 amino acids. The V and J ends lost 3 bases and 2 bases respectively, with 9 bases between them. Germline assignment: CDR1 LNHDA and CDR2 SQIVND (reference sequence).

The chain joins TRBV4-3 to TRBJ1-2; 8 nucleotides match TRBD1. Trimming at V came to 0 bases and at J to 5 bases, leaving 14 bases not matched to a gene. This CDR3 has 18 amino acids. Per the germline V gene, CDR1 is LGHNA and CDR2 is YSLEER. DNA for the CDR3: TGCGCCAGCAGCCAAGATTCTTGGACAGGGCGCTTGAAATATGGCTACACCTTC. The encoded protein is CASSQDSWTGRLKYGYTF.

The chain combines TRBV7-9 with TRBJ2-5; 9 bases are a match to TRBD1. Germline V CDR1 and CDR2: SEHNR, FQNEAQ (reference sequence). The length of the CDR3 is 13 residues. V shed 5 bases and J 11 bases; nucleotides not matched to a gene: 9. The CDR3 loop is CASSRGTGSEQYF. The DNA of the CDR3 is TGTGCCAGCAGCCGCGGGACAGGGAGTGAGCAGTACTTC.

This chain links TRBV7-9 with TRBJ1-1, with 8 bases aligning to TRBD1. V lost 5 bases, J lost 1 base, and 9 bases stayed unmatched. The length of the CDR3 is 16 residues. The germline gives CDR1 SEHNR, CDR2 FQNEAQ (reference sequence). The CDR3 region is CASSTYLQGGNTEAFF. CDR3 nucleotide sequence: TGTGCCAGCAGCACCTATTTACAGGGGGGGAACACTGAAGCTTTCTTT.

V usage is TRBV4-3 and J usage is TRBJ2-7, with 8 bases aligning to TRBD1. The CDR3 is 16 amino acids. V lost 0 bases to trimming and J lost 5 bases; unmatched junction nucleotides: 9. CDR1 LGHNA and CDR2 YSLEER come from the germline V gene. The CDR3 region has the DNA TGCGCCAGCAGCCAAGAGGGCGGACAGGGACTCCACGAGCAGTACTTC. Protein product: CASSQEGGQGLHEQYF.

The rearrangement links TRBV19 to TRBJ2-2; the match to TRBD2 covers 10 bases. Germline V CDR1 and CDR2: LNHDA, SQIVND (reference sequence). V lost 11 bases, J lost 0 bases, and 3 bases stayed unmatched. This CDR3 is 14 amino acids long. Written as DNA, the CDR3 is TGTGCCGGGAGCGGGAGGGCGAACACCGGGGAGCTGTTTTTT. Protein: CAGSGRANTGELFF.

The CDR3 region is CASSGTESDEAFF. CDR3 nucleotides: TGTGCCAGTAGCGGGACAGAATCTGATGAAGCTTTCTTT. The chain is built from TRBV19 and TRBJ1-1; 7 bases are a match to TRBD1. J gave up 7 bases and V 6 bases, and 8 bases lay outside the gene matches. CDR3 length: 13 residues. Germline V gives CDR1 LNHDA, CDR2 SQIVND (reference sequence).

The chain joins TRBV12-5 to TRBJ2-2; 7 positions match TRBD1. The V and J ends lost 1 base and 2 bases, in that order; junction bases with no gene match: 7. The CDR3 is 17 amino acids. Germline CDR1 reads LGHNT; CDR2 reads FRNRAP. As DNA, the CDR3 is TGTGCTAGTGGTTTGGCCTACGGGACAGCTAACACCGGGGAGCTGTTTTTT. Translating gives CASGLAYGTANTGELFF.

The chain carries TRBV19 and TRBJ2-3, with 9 positions matching TRBD2. Trimming took 5 bases from V and 0 from J; bases not matched to a gene: 6. Germline V gives CDR1 LNHDA, CDR2 SQIVND (reference sequence). This CDR3 is 16 amino acids long. DNA of the CDR3: TGTGCCAGTAGTCCAGGACTAGCGAGTAGCACAGATACGCAGTATTTT. This gives the protein CASSPGLASSTDTQYF.

The chain couples TRBV5-6 to TRBJ2-1, with a tentative D call TRBD2 (7 bases). V lost 4 bases and J 9 bases, leaving 20 bases between the germline ends. The CDR3 is made up of 15 amino acids. The V gene's germline CDR1 is SGHDT and CDR2 YYEEEE. CDR3 coding DNA: TGTGCCAGCAGCCTGGGGGGGGGCCGAGTGGGTGAGCAGTTCTTC. As protein: CASSLGGGRVGEQFF.

The rearrangement links TRBV28 to TRBJ1-1, with 7 bases fitting TRBD1. The V gene's germline CDR1 is MDHEN and CDR2 SYDVKM. Germline trimming cut 5 bases from V and 1 base from J; bases unmatched to any gene: 4. The CDR3 has 14 amino acids. The CDR3 bases are TGTGCCAGCAGTCCGACAGGGAGGAACACTGAAGCTTTCTTT. It yields the protein CASSPTGRNTEAFF.

This sequence joins TRBV27 and TRBJ2-7, with TRBD1 matching 7 bases. Germline V gene lookup returns CDR1 MNHEY and CDR2 SMNVEV (reference sequence). The ends lost 4 bases at V and 2 bases at J; junction bases unmatched: 8. CDR3 length: 15 amino acids. The CDR3 DNA reads as TGTGCCAGCAGTTCCGTCGGGACAGAAGCCTACGAGCAGTACTTC. Translation: CASSSVGTEAYEQYF.

CDR3 nucleotide sequence: TGTGCCAGCAGTGTCAGGCAGGGCTATGGCTACACCTTC. Encoded protein: CASSVRQGYGYTF. The rearrangement joins TRBV2 to TRBJ1-2; TRBD1 is a possible D gene (5 bases). Trimming removed 4 bases at V and 4 bases at J, with 10 bases between. Per germline, CDR1 SNHLY and CDR2 FYNNEI. This CDR3 contains 13 residues.

The rearrangement links TRBV19 to TRBJ1-1; D may be TRBD1 (5 bases). Deletions cut 2 bases from V and 4 bases from J, with 11 bases between. CDR1 LNHDA and CDR2 SQIVND come from the germline V gene (reference sequence). The CDR3 length is 14 residues. CDR3 nucleotides: TGTGCCAGTAGTATAAAGACAGAGGCCACTGAAGCTTTCTTT. Its translation: CASSIKTEATEAFF.

The chain couples TRBV11-2 to TRBJ1-1; no clear D. This CDR3 contains 15 residues. CDR1 and CDR2 from the germline V gene are SGHAT and FQNNGV. V was cut by 1 base and J by 1 base, with 10 bases left in between. CDR3 region: CASSLVVGENTEAFF. In DNA form, the CDR3 reads TGTGCCAGCAGCTTAGTAGTTGGAGAGAACACTGAAGCTTTCTTT.

The rearrangement links TRBV28 to TRBJ1-1; a weak D match, TRBD1 (5 bases). Germline CDR1 MDHEN, CDR2 SYDVKM. V was pared by 3 bases and J by 1 base, with 15 bases between. The CDR3 totals 16 residues. CDR3 protein: CASSLRPGLRNTEAFF. The CDR3 nucleotides read TGTGCCAGCAGTTTGCGTCCGGGACTCAGGAACACTGAAGCTTTCTTT.

Written as DNA, the CDR3 is TGTGCCAGCAGCGTAGGGGACAGGGCGCTCGAGCAGTACTTC. It yields the protein CASSVGDRALEQYF. The chain recombines TRBV9 with TRBJ2-7, with TRBD1 matching 9 bases. The trim removed 0 bases at V and 6 bases at J, leaving 4 bases unmatched. The CDR3 is 14 residues long. Germline values: CDR1 SGDLS, CDR2 YYNGEE.

The rearrangement joins TRBV30 to TRBJ2-2; 10 bases map to TRBD2. Germline V CDR1 and CDR2: GTSNPN, SVGIG (reference sequence). The trim removed 5 bases at V and 5 bases at J, leaving 2 bases unmatched. CDR3 size: 13 residues. As DNA, the CDR3 is TGTGCCTGGGCTAGCGGGAGAACCGGGGAGCTGTTTTTT. Amino acid sequence: CAWASGRTGELFF.

The rearrangement uses TRBV20-1 and TRBJ2-3; TRBD2 aligns across 8 bases. Germline loops: CDR1 DFQATT, CDR2 SNEGSKA (reference sequence). The CDR3 contains 10 residues. CDR3 nucleotide sequence: TGCAGAGCAGCGGGAGCTACGCAGTATTTT. Its translation is CRAAGATQYF.

V gene TRBV10-2 combines with J gene TRBJ1-2, with TRBD1 matching over 7 bases. The CDR3 sequence is 12 residues long. V dropped 8 bases and J dropped 7; count of bases not matched to a gene: 7. Looked up from germline, CDR1 is WSHSY and CDR2 is SAAADI. The CDR3 loop is CASAQTGTGYTF. DNA of the CDR3: TGCGCCAGCGCCCAGACAGGGACTGGCTACACCTTC.

The J gene is TRBJ2-7, the V gene TRBV7-3; 7 bases fit TRBD1. J was trimmed by 3 bases and V by 3 bases; bases with no gene match: 5. This CDR3 is 14 amino acids long. CDR1 and CDR2 (germline): SGHTA, FQGTGA. Here the CDR3 DNA reads TGTGCCAGCAGCTTGACCGGGACAGACTACGAGCAGTACTTC. As protein: CASSLTGTDYEQYF.

The chain joins TRBV6-5 to TRBJ1-4; D is uncertain. The CDR3 has 15 residues. V was cut by 5 bases and J by 2 bases, with 12 bases left in between. The germline V gene has CDR1 MNHEY and CDR2 SVGAGI. The CDR3 bases are TGTGCCAGCAGTCCAGCATGGGCGACTAATGAAAAACTGTTTTTT. This gives the protein CASSPAWATNEKLFF.